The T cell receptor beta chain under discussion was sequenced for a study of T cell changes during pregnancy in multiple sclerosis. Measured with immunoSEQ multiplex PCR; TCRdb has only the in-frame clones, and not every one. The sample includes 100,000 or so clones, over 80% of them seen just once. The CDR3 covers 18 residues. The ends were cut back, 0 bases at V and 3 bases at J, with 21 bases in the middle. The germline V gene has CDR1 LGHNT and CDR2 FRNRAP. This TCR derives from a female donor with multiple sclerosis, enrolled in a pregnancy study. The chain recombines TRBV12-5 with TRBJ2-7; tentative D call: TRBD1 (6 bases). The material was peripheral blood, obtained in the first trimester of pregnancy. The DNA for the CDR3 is TGTGCTAGTGGTTTGGTACCGTGGACAGCCCGTTCGAGCTACGAGCAGTACTTC. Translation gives CASGLVPWTARSSYEQYF.